The present T cell receptor beta chain was sequenced within a study of memory CD8 T cells in hepatitis C reinfection. The data were produced by immunoSEQ multiplex PCR, yet TCRdb's version contains in-frame clones alone and is incomplete. Of about 4,800 clones detected, about nine tenths appear once; the ten largest clones hold 26%. The time point denotes: late/post reinfection, 12 to 24 weeks after detection. The sorted cells went straight to TCR sequencing with no prior in vitro expansion. CDR1 and CDR2 (germline): SGHTS, YDEGEE. The CDR3 is 14 residues long. Trimming removed 0 bases at V and 4 bases at J, with 10 bases between.

The rearrangement uses TRBV5-8 and TRBJ1-1; the D is unclear. The origin of this receptor is a man in his forties or fifties with hepatitis C virus infection. Sequencing used naive CD8+ T cells sorted from blood. As DNA, the CDR3 is TGTGCCAGCAGCTTGGGGGGAGTGGGCACTGAAGCTTTCTTT. Encoded protein: CASSLGGVGTEAFF.